This passage covers 5 T cell receptor beta chains from one sample sequenced in a study of blood T cell repertoires in COVID-19. The protocol was immunoSEQ multiplex PCR, while the TCRdb copy is restricted to in-frame clones and leaves out a portion. The sample lists fewer than 150,000 clones, 75% to 90% occurring once. Sequencing was performed on peripheral blood. Receptors originate from a woman in her forties or fifties who had recovered from COVID-19.

The chain carries TRBV29-1 and TRBJ2-7, with 7 positions matching TRBD1. V lost 6 bases to trimming and J lost 0 bases; unmatched junction nucleotides: 5. CDR3 size: 13 residues. Germline V gene sequence: CDR1 SQVTM, CDR2 ANQGSEA. The CDR3 coding sequence is TGCAGCGTCCGACAGGGTAGCTCCTACGAGCAGTACTTC. Protein: CSVRQGSSYEQYF.

The J gene is TRBJ1-4, the V gene TRBV5-1; 7 bases are shared with TRBD1. CDR1 SGHRS and CDR2 YFSETQ come from the germline V gene. With V trimmed by 0 bases and J by 5 bases, 4 bases remained unmatched. CDR3 length: 15 residues. The CDR3: CASSLGSTGNEKLFF. CDR3 DNA sequence: TGCGCCAGCAGCTTGGGATCGACAGGGAATGAAAAACTGTTTTTT.

V usage is TRBV15 and J usage is TRBJ2-3, with no clear D. Germline CDR1 reads LNHNV; CDR2 reads YYDKDF (reference sequence). Trimming pared 1 base from V and 0 bases from J, leaving 17 bases between. The length of the CDR3 is 18 residues. In DNA, the CDR3 is TGTGCCACCAGCAGAGTTGTTGACACACCGTATAGCACAGATACGCAGTATTTT. Translation gives CATSRVVDTPYSTDTQYF.

The gene calls are TRBV5-5 and TRBJ2-1, with 14 bases lining up with TRBD2. CDR1 and CDR2 from the germline V gene are SGHKS and YYEKEE (reference sequence). The CDR3 runs to 20 residues. V lost 2 bases, J lost 5 bases, and 15 bases stayed unmatched. The CDR3 DNA reads TGTGCCAGCAGCTTAAGGACTAGCGGGAGGACAAGATCAAAAAACAATGAGCAGTTCTTC. Its translation is CASSLRTSGRTRSKNNEQFF.

This chain uses TRBV27 with TRBJ2-1, with D perhaps matching TRBD1 (7 bases). Trimming cost V 4 bases and J 8 bases, with 15 bases left between them. This CDR3 spans 14 amino acids. Per germline, CDR1 MNHEY and CDR2 SMNVEV (reference sequence). In DNA, the CDR3 is TGTGCCAGCAGTTCCCGTATCAGGGGGGATGAGCAGTTCTTC. It is translated as CASSSRIRGDEQFF.